The rows below give T cell receptor beta chains drawn from one sample of a study of T cell repertoires in cytomegalovirus infection. Each CDR3 protein gets one entry after TCRdb re-called the reads with MiXCR. The sample gives about a million distinct CDR3 sequences, approximately 31% of which show up once; roughly 12% is in the top ten. These TCRs' antigens remain unknown. The input for sequencing was cultured CD8+ T cells from PBMCs, taken from culture after CMV antigen stimulation. The receptors derive from a human donor in good health (CMV status not recorded). Some clones in this sample may be carry-over from other donors' samples. The CDR3 runs from the conserved cysteine through the conserved F or W. D genes are given only for firm matches. Expanded clones get a size class; other rows say once, few or many, or leave the size out.

v_gene	j_gene	d_gene	abundance	CDR3nt	CDR3aa
TRBV6-5	TRBJ2-7	NA	NA	TGTGCCAGCAGTGAGGGATCTGGGGAGCAGTACTTC	CASSEGSGEQYF
TRBV10-3	TRBJ1-1	NA	few	TGTGCCATCAACCAGAACCGGGACGTACTTTCTGAAGCTTTCTTT	CAINQNRDVLSEAFF
TRBV6-2/TRBV6-3	TRBJ1-2	NA	NA	TGTGCCAGCAGTCCCAGGGAGGTAGCCTATGGCTACACCTTC	CASSPREVAYGYTF
TRBV6-4	TRBJ1-4	NA	NA	TGTGCCAGCAGCAATGGGGCAAATGAAAAACTGTTTTTT	CASSNGANEKLFF
TRBV5-1	TRBJ1-2	TRBD1	few	TGCGCCAGCAGCCCCGGGACAGGGAGCGACGGCTACACCTTC	CASSPGTGSDGYTF
TRBV11-2	TRBJ1-2	TRBD1	NA	TGTGCCAGCAGCTGGGACAGGGGGGGCAACTATGGCTACACCTTC	CASSWDRGGNYGYTF
TRBV7-2	TRBJ2-6	NA	many	TGTGCCAGCAGCCCTTACAACTCTGGGGCCAACGTCCTGACTTTC	CASSPYNSGANVLTF
TRBV7-9	TRBJ1-2	NA	NA	TGTGCCAGCAGCACCCGGACAGCCTGGTGGGACTATGGCTACACCTTC	CASSTRTAWWDYGYTF
TRBV10-3	TRBJ1-2	NA	NA	TGTGCCATCAGTGAGACCGCCGGGACCCTATCGGTTAACTATGGCTACACCTTC	CAISETAGTLSVNYGYTF
TRBV7-3	TRBJ2-3	NA	NA	TGTGCCAGCAGCTTAATAGGGGGGCGGGAAGATACGCAGTATTTT	CASSLIGGREDTQYF
TRBV6-1	TRBJ2-5	TRBD2	few	TGTGCCAGCAGTGGGTGGACTAGCGGGGGGCTCCAAGAGACCCAGTACTTC	CASSGWTSGGLQETQYF
TRBV6-5	TRBJ1-6	NA	NA	TGTGCCAGCAGTTACCACCCGCAAGGAGAGATCTATAATTCACCCCTCCACTTT	CASSYHPQGEIYNSPLHF
TRBV6-5	TRBJ1-1	NA	few	TGTGCCAGCAGTTACTCGAGTGAAGCTTTCTTT	CASSYSSEAFF
TRBV6-6	TRBJ1-6	TRBD1	few	TGTGCCAGCAGTTTCAGCCGGGACAGGGCTAATTCACCCCTCCACTTT	CASSFSRDRANSPLHF
TRBV4-3	TRBJ2-5	NA	once	TGCGCCAGCAGCCAGCAACTCCGATTCAGGGACAACAAAGAGGGGGAGACCCAGTACTTC	CASSQQLRFRDNKEGETQYF
TRBV25-1	TRBJ2-1	NA	NA	TGTGCCAGCAACGGCTTTCGGACCGATGAGCAGTTCTTC	CASNGFRTDEQFF
TRBV27	TRBJ1-1	NA	NA	TGTGCCAGCAGTTTGGTCAACCCAGCGAACACTGAAGCTTTCTTT	CASSLVNPANTEAFF
TRBV27	TRBJ2-3	TRBD2	NA	TGTGCCAGCAGGGCCGGCGGGGGGGCTTATACGCAGTATTTT	CASRAGGGAYTQYF
TRBV19	TRBJ1-1	NA	NA	TGTGCCAGTAGTTCTTGGTGGACTGAAGCTTTCTTT	CASSSWWTEAFF
TRBV7-8	TRBJ1-4	NA	many	TGTGCCAGCAGCTTAGCAACATTCAAGAATGAAAAACTGTTTTTT	CASSLATFKNEKLFF
TRBV6-5	TRBJ1-5	TRBD1	once	TGTGCCAGCGGAGACAGGGTCCATCAGCCCCAGCATTTT	CASGDRVHQPQHF
TRBV24-1	TRBJ1-5	NA	few	TGTGCCACCAGTGAAGTGGGGGGGAGCAATCAGCCCCAGCATTTT	CATSEVGGSNQPQHF
TRBV25-1	TRBJ2-1	TRBD1	few	TGTGCCAGCAGTATCCCGAGGACAGGGAGAGGGCATGAGCAGTTCTTC	CASSIPRTGRGHEQFF
TRBV6-1	TRBJ2-1	NA	few	TGTGCCAGCAGTTCTCCCGCCGGGCTATCCTACAATGAGCAGTTCTTC	CASSSPAGLSYNEQFF
TRBV7-6	TRBJ1-2	NA	many	TGTGCCAGCAGCCCCCTCTACAGGGATGGCTACACCTTC	CASSPLYRDGYTF